The 3 T cell receptor beta chains given below trace back to one sample, sequenced in a study of T cell changes during pregnancy in multiple sclerosis. The repertoire was sequenced with immunoSEQ multiplex PCR; TCRdb's copy has only in-frame clones and lacks some. The sample has some 74,000 clones, roughly 92% seen once. The sample was peripheral blood, taken after pregnancy. These receptors were obtained from a female donor in good health, enrolled as a control in a pregnancy study.

The chain joins TRBV28 to TRBJ1-1; D may be TRBD1 (6 bases). This CDR3 is built from 14 residues. Trimming pared 8 bases from V and 4 bases from J, leaving 17 bases between. In germline, CDR1 is MDHEN, CDR2 SYDVKM. CDR3 in DNA: TGTGCCAGCGCTACCTACAGGGCGAGCACTGAAGCTTTCTTT. As protein: CASATYRASTEAFF.

CDR3 bases: TGTGCCAGCAGTGAAAACGCCAGGGACACTGAAGCTTTCTTT. It specifies CASSENARDTEAFF. The chain combines TRBV6-1 with TRBJ1-1; the D gene is possibly TRBD1 (5 bases). Germline V gives CDR1 MNHNS, CDR2 SASEGT. This CDR3 region has 14 residues. The V end was cut by 2 bases, the J end by 3 bases, with 10 bases between.

This sequence joins TRBV29-1 and TRBJ1-2, with D maybe TRBD1 (5 bases). Germline V gene lookup returns CDR1 SQVTM and CDR2 ANQGSEA. Trimming removed 6 bases at V and 3 bases at J, with 17 bases between. The CDR3 covers 14 residues. The CDR3 loop is CSVTIVGGDYGYTF. CDR3 nucleotide sequence: TGCAGCGTGACGATAGTGGGGGGTGACTATGGCTACACCTTC.